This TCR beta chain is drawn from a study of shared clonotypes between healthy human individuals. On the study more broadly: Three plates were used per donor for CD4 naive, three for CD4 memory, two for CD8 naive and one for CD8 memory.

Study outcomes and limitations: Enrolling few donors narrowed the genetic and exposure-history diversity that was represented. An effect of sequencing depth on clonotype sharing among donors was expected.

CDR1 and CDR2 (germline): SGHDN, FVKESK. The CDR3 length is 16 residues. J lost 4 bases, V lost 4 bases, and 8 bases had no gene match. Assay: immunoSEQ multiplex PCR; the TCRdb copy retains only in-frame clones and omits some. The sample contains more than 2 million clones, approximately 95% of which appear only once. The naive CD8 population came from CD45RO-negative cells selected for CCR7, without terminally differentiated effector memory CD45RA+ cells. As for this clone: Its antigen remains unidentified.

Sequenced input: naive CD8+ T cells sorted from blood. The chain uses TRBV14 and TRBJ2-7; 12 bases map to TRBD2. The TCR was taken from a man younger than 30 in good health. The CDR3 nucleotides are TGTGCCAGCAGCCGAACAGGACTAGCGGGGAGATACGAGCAGTACTTC. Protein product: CASSRTGLAGRYEQYF. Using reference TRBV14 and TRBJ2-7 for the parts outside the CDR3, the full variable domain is EAGVTQFPSHSVIEKGQTVTLRCDPISGHDNLYWYRRVMGKEIKFLLHFVKESKQDESGMPNNRFLAERTGGTYSTLKVQPAELEDSGVYFCASSRTGLAGRYEQYFGPGTRLTVT.